The following is a T cell receptor (beta chain) sequence with its context. This clone was seen only a few times. The antigen it recognizes is unknown. Base qualities are missing; no much larger clone stands one base away. The data are from a study of beta chain features in type 1 diabetes (dated by TCRdb to between 2017 and 2018). The study in broad terms: No differences in mean age, gender distribution, total cell number or subset yield were found between patients and healthy donors. In the study, TCRB repertoires of sorted circulating CD4+ T cell subsets from recently diagnosed type 1 diabetes patients were compared with those of matched healthy donors. A total of under 140,000,000 sorted cells were examined across all samples, and the number of cells per subset was strongly correlated with RNA yield. Naive and central memory subsets were obtained from all 30 or so donors, but regulatory and stem cell-like memory subsets were isolated from only 8 patients and 8 healthy donors.

All of the isolated RNA was reverse transcribed with the High Capacity cDNA Reverse Transcription Kit, so expressed TCRB transcripts were sequenced. Deep immunoSEQ sequencing was performed on naive, central memory and regulatory T cell samples, with an average of around 3.4 million total reads per sample. Sorted cells were lysed in RLT buffer and RNA was extracted with DNase-treated RNeasy Micro or Mini kits, depending on cell number. Each cell subset was processed separately to prevent cross-contamination, with patient and healthy donor samples processed together. The immunoSEQ multiplex PCR was used to amplify TCRB sequences from cDNA, yielding 87-bp fragments that span the CDR3 region. Sequencing of the amplicons was done on the Illumina HiSeq platform. The original methods were these. Synthetic template baselines were used to correct PCR bias computationally, reads within Hamming distance 2 were collapsed together, and singletons that could not be merged were discarded. Reads were aligned against IMGT so that V, D and J genes, CDR3 length and insertions or deletions at six rearrangement sites could be assigned. Within each subset, clonotype counts were normalized to the number of sorted cells before true diversity and Gini coefficients were calculated with the tcR R package. The overlap coefficient, calculated on TCRB nucleotide sequences, was used to quantify repertoire sharing. Held by TCRdb, this immuneACCESS table contains in-frame sequences only and omits some clones. Under half of the omission traces to an unresolved V gene where checked; the cause of the rest is unknown. D and trimming were read from the DNA, whereas the V and J calls and clone size are those reported in that table. Here the sample has over 25,000 clones; 55% to 60% occur a single time. The top ten clones comprise 1.3% to 1.5% of the sample.

What the work shows at the level of the full study, not this receptor alone: A moderate but significant shortening of TCRB CDR3 length was observed in type 1 diabetes patients in all four CD4+ subsets. Because the HLA sub-analyses included only small numbers of individuals, any influence of HLA type on TCRB rearrangement was left unresolved. PCR may preferentially amplify shorter templates, but because patient and control samples were amplified and corrected together, any resulting skew would affect both groups equally. The naive, central memory and regulatory TCRB repertoires appeared to resemble one another more closely among patients than among healthy donors. At VDJ recombination sites, type 1 diabetes patients had fewer insertions and more deleted nucleotides, which implies abnormalities in thymic rearrangement. Because cDNA rather than genomic DNA was sequenced, highly expressing activated cells could have been over-represented, although no difference in activation and CD3 levels was found between groups.

From each donor, a single peripheral blood sample of 95 to 150 mL on average was drawn into heparinised tubes. A BD FACSAria II was used to sort naive, central memory, regulatory and stem cell-like memory CD4+ T cells with a panel that included CD45RO, CCR7, CD25, CD127, CD95 and CD27. A purity above 95% was achieved for all sorted populations. PBMCs were isolated right away by Lymphoprep density gradient centrifugation and were stained directly, without culture. Samples were stained and sorted in pairs, with one healthy donor and one patient per experiment, so that batch effects were minimized. Its CDR3 holds 20 amino acids, cysteine through phenylalanine. Solely the CDR3 DNA is kept, with 60 bases framed from the first base. According to the germline V gene, CDR1 reads SQVTM and CDR2 reads ANQGSEA. At the junction V is shortened by 0 bases and J by 2 bases; bases outside the gene matches: 12.

This receptor was identified in a woman aged 18-29 years with type 1 diabetes. The chain employs TRBV29-1 and TRBJ2-5, with 16 bases matching TRBD2. The sequencing input was Tregs from blood. The cell subset or site label for this specimen denotes: regulatory CD4+ T cells. The CDR3 sequence is CSVEDLNRGLAGGRQETQYF. The sequenced DNA: TGCAGCGTTGAAGATCTGAATCGGGGACTAGCGGGAGGGCGACAAGAGACCCAGTACTTC.